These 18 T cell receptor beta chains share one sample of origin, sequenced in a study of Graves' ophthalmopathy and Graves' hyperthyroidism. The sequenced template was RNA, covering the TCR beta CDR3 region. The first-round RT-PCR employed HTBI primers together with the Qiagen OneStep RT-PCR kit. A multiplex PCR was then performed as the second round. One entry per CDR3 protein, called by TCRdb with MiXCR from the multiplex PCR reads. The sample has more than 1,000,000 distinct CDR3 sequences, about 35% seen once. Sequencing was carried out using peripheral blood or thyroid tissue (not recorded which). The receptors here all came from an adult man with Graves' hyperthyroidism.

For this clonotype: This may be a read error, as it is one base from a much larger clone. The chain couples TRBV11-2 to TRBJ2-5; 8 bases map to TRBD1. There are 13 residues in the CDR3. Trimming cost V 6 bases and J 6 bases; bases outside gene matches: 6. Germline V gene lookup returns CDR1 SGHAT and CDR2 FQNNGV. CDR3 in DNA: TGTGCCAGCAGACAGACAGGGGCAAAGACCCAGTACTTC. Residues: CASRQTGAKTQYF.

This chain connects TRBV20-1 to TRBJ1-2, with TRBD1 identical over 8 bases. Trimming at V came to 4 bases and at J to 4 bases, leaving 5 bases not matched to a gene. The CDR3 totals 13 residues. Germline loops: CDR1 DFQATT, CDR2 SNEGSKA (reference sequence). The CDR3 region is CSATQGAGYGYTF. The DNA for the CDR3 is TGCAGTGCTACCCAGGGGGCAGGCTATGGCTACACCTTC.

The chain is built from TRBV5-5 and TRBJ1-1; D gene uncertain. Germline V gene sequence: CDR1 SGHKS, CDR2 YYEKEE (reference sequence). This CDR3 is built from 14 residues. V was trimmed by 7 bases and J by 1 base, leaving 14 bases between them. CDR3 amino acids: CASGAAVANTEAFF. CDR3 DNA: TGTGCCAGCGGCGCTGCAGTGGCGAACACTGAAGCTTTCTTT. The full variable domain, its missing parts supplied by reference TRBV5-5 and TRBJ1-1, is DAGVTQSPTHLIKTRGQQVTLRCSPISGHKSVSWYQQVLGQGPQFIFQYYEKEERGRGNFPDRFSARQFPNYSSELNVNALLLGDSALYLCASGAAVANTEAFFGQGTRLTVV.

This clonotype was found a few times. The CDR3 loop reads CASRYDPGETNYGYTF. Written as DNA, the CDR3 is TGTGCCAGCAGATACGACCCCGGAGAGACTAACTATGGCTACACCTTC. The chain carries TRBV6-6 and TRBJ1-2; D not resolved. The germline gives CDR1 MNHNY, CDR2 SVGAGI (reference sequence). Trimming left V 6 bases short and J 0 bases short, with 17 bases between. The CDR3 has 16 amino acids.

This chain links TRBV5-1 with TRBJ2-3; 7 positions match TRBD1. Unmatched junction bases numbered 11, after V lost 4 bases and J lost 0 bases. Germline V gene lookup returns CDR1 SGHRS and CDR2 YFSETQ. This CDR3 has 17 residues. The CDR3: CASSTKRQGLSTDTQYF. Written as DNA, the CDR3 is TGCGCCAGCAGCACCAAGAGACAGGGCCTTAGCACAGATACGCAGTATTTT.

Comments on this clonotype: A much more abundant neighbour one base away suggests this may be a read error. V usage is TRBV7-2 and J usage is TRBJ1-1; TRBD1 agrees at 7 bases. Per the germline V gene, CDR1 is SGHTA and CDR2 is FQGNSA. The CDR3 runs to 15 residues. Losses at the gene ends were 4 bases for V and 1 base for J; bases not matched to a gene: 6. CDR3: CASSSRDSWNTEAFF. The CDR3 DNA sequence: TGTGCCAGCAGCTCTCGGGACAGCTGGAACACTGAAGCTTTCTTT.

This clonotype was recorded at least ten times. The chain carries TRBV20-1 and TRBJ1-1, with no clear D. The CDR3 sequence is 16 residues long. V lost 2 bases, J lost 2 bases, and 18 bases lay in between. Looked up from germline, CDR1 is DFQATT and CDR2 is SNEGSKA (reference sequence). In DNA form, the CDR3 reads TGCAGTGCTAGACCCCCTGGCCGGGCCGCTAACACTGAAGCTTTCTTT. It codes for CSARPPGRAANTEAFF.

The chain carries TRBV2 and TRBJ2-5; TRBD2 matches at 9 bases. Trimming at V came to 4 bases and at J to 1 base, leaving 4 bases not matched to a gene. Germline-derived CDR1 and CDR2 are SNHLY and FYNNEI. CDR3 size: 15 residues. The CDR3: CASSVPLAGQETQYF. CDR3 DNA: TGTGCCAGCAGTGTCCCACTAGCGGGCCAAGAGACCCAGTACTTC.

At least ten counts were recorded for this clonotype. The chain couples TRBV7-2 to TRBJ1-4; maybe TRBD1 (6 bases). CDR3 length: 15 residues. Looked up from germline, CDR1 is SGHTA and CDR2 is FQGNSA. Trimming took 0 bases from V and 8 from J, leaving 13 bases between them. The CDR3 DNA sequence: TGTGCCAGCAGCTTAGCTACTGGGGGCTGGGAAAAACTGTTTTTT. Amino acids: CASSLATGGWEKLFF.

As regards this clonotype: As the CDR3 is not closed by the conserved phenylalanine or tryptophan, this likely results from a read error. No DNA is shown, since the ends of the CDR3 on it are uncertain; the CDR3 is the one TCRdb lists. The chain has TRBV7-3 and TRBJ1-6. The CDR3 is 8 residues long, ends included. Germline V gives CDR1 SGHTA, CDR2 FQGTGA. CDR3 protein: CASSAPTS.

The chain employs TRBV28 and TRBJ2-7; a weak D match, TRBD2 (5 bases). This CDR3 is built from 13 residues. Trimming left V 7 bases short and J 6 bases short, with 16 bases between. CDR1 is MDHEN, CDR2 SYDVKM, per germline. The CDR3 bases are TGTGCCAGCATCGGACCCGGGGTAGGCGAGCAGTACTTC. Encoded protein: CASIGPGVGEQYF.

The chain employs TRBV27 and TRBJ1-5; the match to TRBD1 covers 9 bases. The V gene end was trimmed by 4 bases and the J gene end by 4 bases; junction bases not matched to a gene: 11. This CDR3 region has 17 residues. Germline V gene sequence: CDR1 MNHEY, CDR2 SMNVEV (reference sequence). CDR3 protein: CASSSYSGTGRNQPQHF. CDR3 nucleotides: TGTGCCAGCAGTTCCTATTCCGGGACAGGGAGGAATCAGCCCCAGCATTTT.

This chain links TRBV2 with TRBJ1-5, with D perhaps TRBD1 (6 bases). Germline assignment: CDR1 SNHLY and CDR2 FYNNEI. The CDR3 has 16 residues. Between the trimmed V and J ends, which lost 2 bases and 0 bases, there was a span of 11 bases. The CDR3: CASSEWTAYSNQPQHF. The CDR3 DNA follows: TGTGCCAGCAGTGAATGGACAGCTTATAGCAATCAGCCCCAGCATTTT.

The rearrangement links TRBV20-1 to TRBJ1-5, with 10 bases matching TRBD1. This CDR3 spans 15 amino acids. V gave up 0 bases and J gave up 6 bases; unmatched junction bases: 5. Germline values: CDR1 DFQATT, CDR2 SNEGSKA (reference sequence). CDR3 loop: CSARDTGQGFQPQHF. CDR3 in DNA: TGCAGTGCTAGAGATACGGGACAGGGGTTTCAGCCCCAGCATTTT.

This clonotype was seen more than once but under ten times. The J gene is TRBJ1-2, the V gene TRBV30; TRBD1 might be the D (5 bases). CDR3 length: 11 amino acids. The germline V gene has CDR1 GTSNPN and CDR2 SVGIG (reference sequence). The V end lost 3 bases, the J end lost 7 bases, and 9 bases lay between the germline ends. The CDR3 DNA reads TGTGCCTGGAGCGGGGGGTTTGGCTACACCTTC. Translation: CAWSGGFGYTF.

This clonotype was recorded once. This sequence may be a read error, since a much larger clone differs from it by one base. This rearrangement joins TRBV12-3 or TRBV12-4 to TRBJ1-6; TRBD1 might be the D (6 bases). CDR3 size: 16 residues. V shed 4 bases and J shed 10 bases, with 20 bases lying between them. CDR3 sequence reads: CASSSASGGQSSPLHF. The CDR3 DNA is TGTGCCAGCAGTTCAGCCTCTGGGGGACAAAGCTCACCCCTCCACTTT.

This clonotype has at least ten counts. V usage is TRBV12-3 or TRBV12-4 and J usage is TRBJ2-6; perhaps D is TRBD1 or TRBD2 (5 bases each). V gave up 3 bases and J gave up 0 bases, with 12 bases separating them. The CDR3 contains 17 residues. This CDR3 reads CASSLGTASSGANVLTF. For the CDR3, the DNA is TGTGCCAGCAGTTTGGGGACCGCGAGCTCTGGGGCCAACGTCCTGACTTTC.

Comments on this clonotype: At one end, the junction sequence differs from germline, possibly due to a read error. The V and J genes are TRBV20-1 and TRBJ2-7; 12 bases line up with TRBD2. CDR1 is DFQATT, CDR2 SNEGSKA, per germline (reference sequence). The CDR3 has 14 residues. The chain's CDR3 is CSAEGLAGSHEQYF. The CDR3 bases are TGCAGTGCCGAGGGACTAGCGGGCTCCCACGAGCAGTACTTC.